One and the same sample provided the 25 T cell receptor beta chains below, sequenced in a study of T-cell reconstitution after alpha-beta-depleted transplantation in children. Construction of the TCRbeta library involved unique molecular identifiers. Each CDR3 protein gets one entry after TCRdb re-called the PCR reads with MiXCR. The sample lists around 490,000 distinct CDR3 sequences, about an eighth occurring once. This sample comprised PBMCs, mostly from graft donor cells, obtained 180 days after TCRalphabeta/CD19-depleted stem cell transplant. The source is a female patient aged 2-10 years who had a stem cell transplant for aplastic anemia, so the T cells may come from the graft donor.

This clonotype was recorded many times. The genes are TRBV5-1 and TRBJ1-2; possibly TRBD1 for D (5 bases). Germline V CDR1 and CDR2: SGHRS, YFSETQ. The CDR3 has 14 amino acids. Trimming removed 3 bases at V and 8 bases at J, with 17 bases between. The CDR3 coding sequence is TGCGCCAGCAGCTCAGCCCCAGGGACTAGCGGCTACACCTTC. Translating gives CASSSAPGTSGYTF.

This chain connects TRBV5-1 to TRBJ1-4; 8 positions agree with TRBD1. V dropped 4 bases and J dropped 4; count of bases not matched to a gene: 6. The CDR3 consists of 15 residues. Per germline, CDR1 SGHRS and CDR2 YFSETQ. The CDR3 protein is CASSARGLFNEKLFF. CDR3 bases: TGCGCCAGCAGCGCCAGGGGGCTATTTAATGAAAAACTGTTTTTT.

In DNA, the CDR3 is TGTGCCAGCAGCTTTGGACGATCCTCCTACGAGCAGTACGTC. It codes for CASSFGRSSYEQYV. This chain joins TRBV11-3 and TRBJ2-7; no clear D. The V gene's germline CDR1 is SGHNT and CDR2 YENEEA. Trimming shortened V by 3 bases and J by 0 bases, and 9 bases separated the two germline ends. The CDR3 has 14 residues.

This clonotype showed up just a few times. The rearrangement links TRBV25-1 to TRBJ1-2; D is unresolved. Germline lookup yields CDR1 MGHDK and CDR2 SYGVNS. With 0 bases removed from V and 5 bases from J, the gap between germline ends came to 13 bases. The CDR3 consists of 15 residues. CDR3 region: CASSEYKADLYGYTF. The CDR3 DNA reads TGTGCCAGCAGTGAATATAAGGCAGATCTGTATGGCTACACCTTC.

V is TRBV4-3 and J is TRBJ1-2, with D unclear. Germline V gene data show CDR1 as LGHNA and CDR2 as YSLEER. Trimming took 1 base from V and 2 from J, leaving 8 bases between them. The CDR3 loop spans 14 amino acids. The CDR3 nucleotides are TGCGCCAGCAGCCAAGCCCCGGAAAACTATGGCTACACCTTC. Residues: CASSQAPENYGYTF.

The rearrangement uses TRBV2 and TRBJ1-4; unclear D gene. There are 14 residues in the CDR3. Germline V gene lookup returns CDR1 SNHLY and CDR2 FYNNEI. The V end lost 4 bases, the J end lost 8 bases, and 14 bases lay between the germline ends. The CDR3 bases are TGTGCCAGCAGTGCTAGTCACGGAAGGGAAAAACTGTTTTTT. This gives the protein CASSASHGREKLFF.

This clonotype has a count of ten or more. This chain links TRBV7-2 with TRBJ1-6; tentatively, D is TRBD1 (5 bases). CDR1 SGHTA and CDR2 FQGNSA come from the germline V gene. CDR3 length equals 13 residues. V was cut by 3 bases and J by 14 bases, with 14 bases left in between. This chain's CDR3 is CASSFKPRGTLHF. In DNA, the CDR3 is TGTGCCAGCAGCTTCAAACCGAGGGGAACCCTCCACTTT.

This clonotype was counted at least ten times. The V call is TRBV29-1, the J call TRBJ2-3; 8 bases match TRBD2. The germline gives CDR1 SQVTM, CDR2 ANQGSEA. This CDR3 has 16 residues. J was trimmed by 2 bases and V by 4 bases; bases with no gene match: 11. CDR3 amino acids: CSVARRGLAPTDTQYF. CDR3 DNA sequence: TGCAGCGTTGCCCGCCGTGGACTAGCTCCCACAGATACGCAGTATTTT.

This clonotype came up a few times. The chain recombines TRBV6-5 with TRBJ2-3, with TRBD2 matching 7 bases. Germline lookup yields CDR1 MNHEY and CDR2 SVGAGI. V gave up 4 bases and J gave up 8 bases; unmatched junction bases: 9. The CDR3 is 14 residues long. CDR3 in amino acids: CASSLMAGVITQYF. In nucleotides, the CDR3 is TGTGCCAGCAGTTTAATGGCGGGAGTTATTACGCAGTATTTT.

This clonotype was counted ten times or more. The J gene is TRBJ2-1, the V gene TRBV28; D is ambiguous. Germline V CDR1 and CDR2: MDHEN, SYDVKM. Trimming pared 6 bases from V and 4 bases from J, leaving 10 bases between. This CDR3 has 13 residues. CDR3 in amino acids: CASSLTLYNEQFF. The DNA of the CDR3 is TGTGCCAGCAGCTTGACACTGTACAATGAGCAGTTCTTC.

This clonotype was found a few times. This chain joins TRBV28 and TRBJ2-7; D gene ambiguous. Germline loops: CDR1 MDHEN, CDR2 SYDVKM. Trimming stripped 5 bases from V and 7 bases from J, with 27 bases between. This CDR3 has 17 amino acids. This chain's CDR3 is CASSAPNRPFGKEEQYV. The CDR3 bases are TGTGCCAGCAGTGCCCCCAACAGACCCTTCGGTAAGGAAGAGCAGTACGTC.

Comments on this clonotype: A junction end diverges from the germline sequence, so it may reflect a read error. The rearrangement uses TRBV10-3 and TRBJ2-4, with D hard to call. CDR1 and CDR2 from the germline V gene are ENHRY and SYGVKD. CDR3 length: 18 amino acids. The CDR3 nucleotides read TGTGCCATCAGTGAGTCTTGGCCAGGCCTGGAAGCCAAAAACAGTCAGTACTTC. It translates to CAISESWPGLEAKNSQYF.

V gene TRBV11-3 combines with J gene TRBJ2-7; tentatively, D is TRBD1 or TRBD2 (6 bases each). CDR3 size: 16 residues. Germline V gene sequence: CDR1 SGHNT, CDR2 YENEEA. The CDR3 loop is CASSPRGLHPNYQQYV. In nucleotides, the CDR3 is TGTGCCAGCAGCCCCCGGGGGCTCCATCCTAACTACCAGCAGTACGTC.

In its sample, this clonotype was seen many times. The chain uses TRBV28 and TRBJ1-2; 10 bases agree with TRBD1. The V gene's germline CDR1 is MDHEN and CDR2 SYDVKM. V trimming: 5 bases; J trimming: 4 bases; junction bases outside the gene matches: 4. There are 14 residues in the CDR3. Here the CDR3 DNA reads TGTGCCAGCAGTCTGACAGGGGGCTCCTATGGCTACACCTTC. Its translation is CASSLTGGSYGYTF.

This clonotype was seen a few times. The chain is built from TRBV24-1 and TRBJ2-7; 7 bases line up with TRBD1. Germline CDR1 is KGHDR and CDR2 is SFDVKD. V was clipped by 7 bases and J by 6 bases; unmatched bases: 8. CDR3 length: 13 residues. The CDR3 DNA reads as TGTGCCACCAGCCCGACAGGGTCCGGCGAGCAGTACTTC. Its protein is CATSPTGSGEQYF.

This clonotype was detected only a few times. This chain joins TRBV3-1 and TRBJ2-7; possibly TRBD1 or TRBD2 for D (5 bases each). The V gene's germline CDR1 is LGHDT and CDR2 YNNKEL (reference sequence). The CDR3 contains 16 residues. V lost 4 bases and J 0 bases, leaving 16 bases between the germline ends. The chain's CDR3 is CASSPHWDGSSYEQYF. In DNA form, the CDR3 reads TGTGCCAGCAGCCCGCATTGGGACGGCAGCTCCTACGAGCAGTACTTC.

This clonotype was counted only a few times. The V and J genes are TRBV20-1 and TRBJ2-7, with D perhaps matching TRBD1 (6 bases). Trimming pared 5 bases from V and 4 bases from J, leaving 9 bases between. The CDR3 is made up of 11 amino acids. Per germline, CDR1 DFQATT and CDR2 SNEGSKA (reference sequence). The DNA for the CDR3 is TGCAGTGCTCACCAGGGGTACGAGCAGTACGTC. Its protein product is CSAHQGYEQYV.

This chain connects TRBV20-1 to TRBJ2-3; D unclear. V was pared by 7 bases and J by 6 bases, with 14 bases between. CDR1 and CDR2 from the germline V gene are DFQATT and SNEGSKA (reference sequence). The CDR3 sequence is 12 residues long. CDR3 nucleotides: TGCAGTGTTCGGGTCCTCATGGATACGCAGTATTTT. It specifies CSVRVLMDTQYF.

This clonotype was counted only a few times. The rearrangement joins TRBV12-3 or TRBV12-4 to TRBJ2-5; a possible D gene is TRBD1 (6 bases). V was cut by 6 bases and J by 10 bases, with 18 bases left in between. CDR3 length: 13 amino acids. In DNA, the CDR3 is TGTGCCAGCAGGCCACAGGGAGCACCGGGCCAGTACTTC. Its protein product is CASRPQGAPGQYF.

This clonotype was observed many times. CDR3 DNA: TGCAGTGCTCCACAGGGCGTCGGGACACCCCTCCACTTT. It is translated as CSAPQGVGTPLHF. V is TRBV20-1 and J is TRBJ1-6; tentative D call: TRBD1 (6 bases). The germline CDR1 and CDR2 sequences are DFQATT and SNEGSKA (reference sequence). Trimming cost V 5 bases and J 11 bases, with 16 bases left between them. This CDR3 has 13 amino acids.

V usage is TRBV30 and J usage is TRBJ2-3, with D hard to call. CDR1 GTSNPN and CDR2 SVGIG come from the germline V gene (reference sequence). This CDR3 is 14 amino acids long. V was cut by 3 bases and J by 1 base, with 11 bases left in between. The CDR3 DNA sequence: TGTGCCTGGAGGGCCGGCGTAGGCACAGATACGCAGTATTTT. Protein sequence: CAWRAGVGTDTQYF.

This clonotype was seen only a few times. The chain employs TRBV5-1 and TRBJ1-1, with a tentative D call TRBD1 (5 bases). This CDR3 region has 14 residues. Germline V CDR1 and CDR2: SGHRS, YFSETQ. V dropped 4 bases and J dropped 1 base, with 11 bases sitting between them. CDR3 residues: CASSVGATNTEAFF. In DNA, the CDR3 is TGCGCCAGCAGCGTAGGGGCAACGAACACTGAAGCTTTCTTT.

This clonotype occurred a few times. This chain joins TRBV12-3 or TRBV12-4 and TRBJ2-2, with 14 bases that match TRBD2. This CDR3 spans 18 amino acids. Trimming took 4 bases from V and 2 from J; bases not matched to a gene: 6. The CDR3 bases are TGTGCCAGCAGTTCAGGGACTAGCGGGAGCTCCAACACCGGGGAGCTGTTTTTT. This translates into CASSSGTSGSSNTGELFF.

The rearrangement joins TRBV6-2 or TRBV6-3 to TRBJ2-1; 7 bases map to TRBD2. Germline V gene data show CDR1 as MNHEY and CDR2 as SVGEGT. The CDR3 length is 15 residues. Losses at the gene ends were 1 base for V and 8 bases for J; bases not matched to a gene: 8. CDR3 sequence (DNA): TGTGCCAGCAGTTACTTCGCGGGAGTATCAGATGAGCAGTTCTTC. The encoded protein is CASSYFAGVSDEQFF.

This clonotype was counted ten times or more. The chain employs TRBV12-3 or TRBV12-4 and TRBJ2-3; no definite D call. V was trimmed by 5 bases and J by 4 bases, leaving 7 bases between them. The CDR3 extends over 12 amino acids. The CDR3 spells CASSPFPDTQYF. The CDR3 region has the DNA TGTGCCAGCAGTCCCTTCCCAGATACGCAGTATTTT.